This T cell receptor beta chain comes out of a study of PD-L1 blockade in urothelial cancer. Whole-study context: Most of the 29 patients were males with bladder-origin urothelial cancer. Each participant's history included 0 to 3 prior chemotherapy regimens. There were a median of about 140,000 T cells in blood samples.

The V segment lost 3 bases and the J segment 10 bases; nucleotides outside the gene matches: 5. Per the germline V gene, CDR1 is SGHNT and CDR2 is YYREEE (reference sequence). The CDR3 covers 15 residues. Synthetic TCR analog templates were spiked into all PCRs individually. The repertoire was sequenced with immunoSEQ multiplex PCR; TCRdb's copy has only in-frame clones and lacks some. This table has more than 75,000 clones, approximately 91% appearing once. The starting material was PBMCs, obtained around atezolizumab (anti-PD-L1) treatment. This chain links TRBV5-4 with TRBJ1-6; 12 nucleotides align to TRBD1. This TCR came from a man aged 55-75 years with urothelial cancer. Here the CDR3 DNA reads TGTGCCAGCAGCTGGGACAGGGGGCGCGACTCACCCCTCCACTTT. Its protein is CASSWDRGRDSPLHF.